Detailed here is one T cell receptor (beta chain). Its target antigen remains unknown. Base-call qualities are not available, and no considerably larger clone is one nucleotide away. Using the deep immunoSEQ assay, multiplex PCR amplified TCR CDR3 regions from genomic DNA. Extracted genomic DNA from each cell subset was distributed evenly across all wells of several immunoSEQ 96-well plates, and each plate was treated as a replicate. Each replicate PCR for sorted subsets received about 220 ng genomic DNA, equal to roughly 29,000 T cell genomes. The purified libraries were quantified using a Qubit 3.0 fluorometer, sized with a Bioanalyzer 2100, and then quantified again using the KAPA Library Quantification kit. A separate single-read 150-cycle Illumina NextSeq 550 flow cell was used to sequence each immunoSEQ 96-well plate. Per the authors' processing: The immunoSEQ output contained only junctional sequences without quality scores, so filtering could not match that applied to full-length reads. Sequences were annotated with PyIR, a Python wrapper for IgBLAST v1.9, and V/J genes and CDR3 were assigned using IMGT germline references. Reads with weak V/J assignments (E-value above 1e-6), missing CDR3, stop codons, out-of-frame junctions, or ambiguous translated residues were removed. V3J clonotypes were defined as sequences sharing an identical inferred V gene, J gene, and CDR3 amino acid sequence. Percentage overlap between repertoires was calculated by dividing the number of shared unique clonotypes by the size of the smaller repertoire. Repertoire richness was assessed with RTK rarefaction, the Chao1 estimator, and Recon v2.1 estimates of unobserved clonotypes. Generation probabilities for all TCRbeta clonotypes obtained by the gDNA method from a handful of donors were computed using OLGA. Drawn from immuneACCESS, this table holds only the in-frame rearrangements with V and J called that TCRdb kept. Clones are partly lost; checked studies trace under half to an unresolved V gene and leave the rest unexplained. V and J calls and clone size are copied from that table; D and trimming were computed from the DNA. Recorded for this sample are about 960,000 clones; over 60% of them occurred a single time. In total, the top ten clones hold 1.5% of the sample.

This record belongs to a study of shared clonotypes between healthy human individuals (TCRdb year 2020). Background on the whole study: Three men and a couple of women, aged 18 to 49 years, made up the cohort. Per donor, three plates each were used for CD4 naive and CD4 memory, two for CD8 naive, and one for CD8 memory. Blood TCR repertoires of five healthy adults were deeply sequenced to estimate repertoire size and the extent of clonotype sharing between individuals. Different laboratories and diverse techniques were used to prepare libraries and sequence TCR repertoires, to increase sequencing depth and limit assay-specific biases. Leukapheresis yielded between about 0.85 and 9 billion PBMCs per donor. What the authors observed across the whole study: Incomplete sequencing was indicated by rarefaction of sorted-subset datasets, despite the large sequencing depth. Based on pairwise subsampling, the degree of clonotype sharing among donors was expected to be affected by sequencing depth. Because the study included only a small number of donors, the genetic and exposure-history diversity represented was limited. Sampling was restricted to blood, and TCR repertoires in tissues likely differ from the TCR repertoires found in blood. Higher generation probabilities were observed for clonotypes shared by all four sorted-subset donors than for non-shared clonotypes. Larger estimated clonotype richness was generally found for naive subsets than for memory subsets. Across a handful of donors, around 5% of naive CD4, 3.5% of naive CD8, about 2% of memory CD4, and 0.4% of memory CD8 clonotypes were shared.

The donors were healthy, HIV-negative adults with no recently reported acute infections or vaccinations. All donors were Caucasian adults living in Nashville, Tennessee, USA. Magnetic negative selection was used to enrich CD4+ T cells, after which naive cells were positively selected on CD45RA and the negative fraction became the memory subset. After blood collection by leukapheresis, PBMCs were isolated using Ficoll-Histopaque density gradient centrifugation and then cryopreserved in the vapor phase of liquid nitrogen. Analytical flow cytometry was used to check the purity and quantity of each magnetically sorted T cell population. Each sorted fraction had its genomic DNA isolated and then quantified by UV absorbance on a Nanodrop 2000c. In the germline V gene, CDR1 corresponds to ENHRY and CDR2 to SYGVKD. Its CDR3 holds 16 amino acids, cysteine through phenylalanine. Here the CDR3 DNA is all that survives: 48 bases in frame from base 1. V trim: 4 bases; J trim: 10 bases; unmatched bases: 10.

Recombination linked TRBV10-3 to TRBJ1-6; 10 bases in the junction line up with TRBD1. The sequencing input was memory CD4+ T cells sorted from blood. This specimen's cell subset or site label, per the study, means: CD45RA-negative fraction. The receptor's source is a man aged 18-30 years in good health. The CDR3 is CAISVLPGQGNSPLHF. The sequence in DNA is TGTGCCATCAGTGTACTACCGGGACAGGGGAACTCACCCCTCCACTTT.